These 2 T cell receptor beta chains were sequenced from one sample in a study of spatial heterogeneity in lung cancer. This sample's time point: sample taken at primary tumor resection. In each case, whole RNA from tumor, nontumor lung or frozen PBMC was sequenced unsorted. TCRdb passed the 5' RACE reads through MiXCR, listing each CDR3 protein once. The sample lists some 25,000 distinct CDR3 sequences; 4.7% were seen once. The sequencing here drew on PBMCs, taken at surgery. These receptors all stem from a male donor with early-stage non-small cell lung cancer.

This clonotype came up many times. This chain joins TRBV27 and TRBJ2-1; TRBD2 agrees at 7 bases. In germline, CDR1 is MNHEY, CDR2 SMNVEV (reference sequence). V was clipped by 1 base and J by 7 bases; unmatched bases: 10. The CDR3 spans 16 residues. This CDR3 reads CASSLFMGGSSNEQFF. The CDR3 coding sequence is TGTGCCAGCAGTTTATTTATGGGCGGGAGTAGTAATGAGCAGTTCTTC.

This clonotype was detected many times. The chain joins TRBV5-1 to TRBJ2-7; 9 positions agree with TRBD1. The CDR3 loop spans 13 amino acids. The germline gives CDR1 SGHRS, CDR2 YFSETQ. The J segment lost 6 bases and the V segment lost 4 bases, leaving 5 bases of the junction unmatched. The DNA of the CDR3 is TGCGCCAGCAGCCCACAGGGGGCTGGCGAGCAGTACTTC. It codes for CASSPQGAGEQYF.